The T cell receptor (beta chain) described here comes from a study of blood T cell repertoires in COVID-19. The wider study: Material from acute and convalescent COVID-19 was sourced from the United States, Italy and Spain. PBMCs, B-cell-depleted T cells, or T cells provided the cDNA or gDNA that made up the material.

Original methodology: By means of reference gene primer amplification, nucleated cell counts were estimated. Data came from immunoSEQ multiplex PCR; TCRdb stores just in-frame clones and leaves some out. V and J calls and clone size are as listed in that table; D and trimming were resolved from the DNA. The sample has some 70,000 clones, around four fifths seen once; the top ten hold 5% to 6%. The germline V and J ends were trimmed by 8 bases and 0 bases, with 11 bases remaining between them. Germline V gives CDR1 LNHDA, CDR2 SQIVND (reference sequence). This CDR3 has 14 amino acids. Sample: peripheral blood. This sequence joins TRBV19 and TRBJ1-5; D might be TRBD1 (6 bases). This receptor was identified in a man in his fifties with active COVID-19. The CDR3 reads CASDEGDSNQPQHF. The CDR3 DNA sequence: TGTGCCAGTGATGAGGGGGATAGCAATCAGCCCCAGCATTTT.